What follows are 31 T cell receptor beta chains derived from one specimen sequenced in a study of radiation and T cells in renal cell carcinoma. Using immunoSEQ multiplex PCR, the repertoire was profiled, and TCRdb retains in-frame clones only, with some absent. The sample carries around 77,000 clones, 70% to 90% recorded once. The time point: blood 4 weeks post-SBRT, at nephrectomy. Specified treatment: 15 Gy SBRT to primary tumor, nephrectomy 4 weeks later. Sequencing used blood, obtained from a patient whose treatment included radiotherapy and nephrectomy. These receptors all stem from a woman aged 55-69 years with renal cell carcinoma.

The chain links TRBV19 to TRBJ1-1; D unclear. The CDR3 consists of 13 residues. Trimming removed 6 bases at V and 0 bases at J, with 8 bases between. Germline V gene sequence: CDR1 LNHDA, CDR2 SQIVND (reference sequence). Here the CDR3 reads CASRFTMNTEAFF. In DNA form, the CDR3 reads TGTGCCAGTAGATTTACTATGAACACTGAAGCTTTCTTT.

In its sample, this clone ranks as medium-sized. CDR3 nucleotides: TGTGCCAGCAGCCCGGGTCAGGGGGTTGCCGGGGAGCTGTTTTTT. It translates to CASSPGQGVAGELFF. This chain joins TRBV7-9 and TRBJ2-2; 7 nucleotides match TRBD1. There are 15 residues in the CDR3. Germline CDR1 and CDR2: SEHNR and FQNEAQ (reference sequence). V lost 5 bases and J lost 6; bases outside the gene matches: 9.

The chain has TRBV28 and TRBJ2-7; D might be TRBD1 (6 bases). Germline assignment: CDR1 MDHEN and CDR2 SYDVKM. This CDR3 is 17 amino acids long. V was shortened by 2 bases and J by 0 bases, with 17 bases between the two germline ends. In DNA form, the CDR3 reads TGTGCCAGCAGTTTAAGCACAGGGACAACCTCCTCCTACGAGCAGTACTTC. This sequence encodes CASSLSTGTTSSYEQYF. The whole variable domain, remainder taken from reference TRBV28 and TRBJ2-7, is DVKVTQSSRYLVKRTGEKVFLECVQDMDHENMFWYRQDPGLGLRLIYFSYDVKMKEKGDIPEGYSVSREKKERFSLILESASTNQTSMYLCASSLSTGTTSSYEQYFGPGTRLTVT.

This chain connects TRBV19 to TRBJ2-1; D perhaps matches TRBD2 (5 bases). Germline lookup yields CDR1 LNHDA and CDR2 SQIVND (reference sequence). This CDR3 has 12 amino acids. Deletions cut 3 bases from V and 9 bases from J, with 9 bases between. The CDR3 loop is CASSILLGEQFF. The CDR3 nucleotides are TGTGCCAGTAGTATCCTACTAGGTGAGCAGTTCTTC.

The V call is TRBV9, the J call TRBJ1-4, with 7 bases that match TRBD1. Trimming cost V 3 bases and J 7 bases; bases outside gene matches: 6. Germline-derived CDR1 and CDR2 are SGDLS and YYNGEE. The CDR3 extends over 14 amino acids. The CDR3 reads CASSGQGRSEKLFF. DNA for the CDR3: TGTGCCAGCAGCGGACAGGGAAGGAGTGAAAAACTGTTTTTT.

The chain is built from TRBV25-1 and TRBJ2-1, with TRBD1 identical over 8 bases. The CDR3 runs to 16 residues. CDR1 and CDR2 from the germline V gene are MGHDK and SYGVNS. Trimming took 4 bases from V and 1 from J; bases not matched to a gene: 6. CDR3 sequence (DNA): TGTGCCAGCAGTGGCCACGACAGGGGATCCTACAATGAGCAGTTCTTC. Amino acids: CASSGHDRGSYNEQFF.

The chain combines TRBV9 with TRBJ2-5; maybe TRBD1 (6 bases). Germline values: CDR1 SGDLS, CDR2 YYNGEE. Trimming shortened V by 0 bases and J by 2 bases, and 11 bases separated the two germline ends. The CDR3 has 15 residues. CDR3 bases: TGTGCCAGCAGCGTAGCTGGCGACAGGCAAGAGACCCAGTACTTC. This translates into CASSVAGDRQETQYF.

The chain combines TRBV18 with TRBJ2-7, with 9 bases matching TRBD2. CDR1 is KGHSH, CDR2 LQKENI, per germline. V shed 4 bases, J shed 4 bases, and the junction held 5 bases outside the gene matches. This CDR3 is 14 amino acids long. Here the CDR3 DNA reads TGTGCCAGCTCACGGGCGGGAGGGGCGTACGAGCAGTACTTC. Protein product: CASSRAGGAYEQYF.

The chain carries TRBV15 and TRBJ2-1, with D perhaps matching TRBD2 (7 bases). Trimming left V 0 bases short and J 9 bases short, with 21 bases between. The V gene's germline CDR1 is LNHNV and CDR2 YYDKDF (reference sequence). The CDR3 consists of 17 residues. The CDR3 nucleotides read TGTGCCACCAGCAGAGACCGACGTGGGAGGGCCAGGGGTGAGCAGTTCTTC. It specifies CATSRDRRGRARGEQFF.

The chain uses TRBV2 and TRBJ2-7, with D perhaps matching TRBD1 (6 bases). The CDR3 length is 14 residues. V was clipped by 6 bases and J by 1 base, with 13 bases between them. In germline, CDR1 is SNHLY, CDR2 FYNNEI. The CDR3 reads CASRDRHSSYEQYF. DNA of the CDR3: TGTGCCAGCAGGGACAGACATAGTTCCTACGAGCAGTACTTC. The variable domain in full, with the rest retrieved from reference TRBV2 and TRBJ2-7, is EPEVTQTPSHQVTQMGQEVILRCVPISNHLYFYWYRQILGQKVEFLVSFYNNEISEKSEIFDDQFSVERPDGSNFTLKIRSTKLEDSAMYFCASRDRHSSYEQYFGPGTRLTVT.

The chain is built from TRBV7-6 and TRBJ1-1; no definite D call. Trimming pared 5 bases from V and 6 bases from J, leaving 16 bases between. CDR3 length: 14 amino acids. Looked up from germline, CDR1 is SGHVS and CDR2 is FNYEAQ. The CDR3 DNA is TGTGCCAGCAGCCCCGTCTACACGGGGTCTGAAGCTTTCTTT. Its protein is CASSPVYTGSEAFF.

V is TRBV29-1 and J is TRBJ1-4; no definite D call. The CDR3 is made up of 13 amino acids. V was shortened by 4 bases and J by 3 bases, with 9 bases between the two germline ends. The V gene's germline CDR1 is SQVTM and CDR2 ANQGSEA. Here the CDR3 reads CSVGRGSNEKLFF. CDR3 coding DNA: TGCAGCGTTGGGCGCGGTTCTAATGAAAAACTGTTTTTT. Variable domain in full (rest from reference TRBV29-1 and TRBJ1-4): SAVISQKPSRDICQRGTSLTIQCQVDSQVTMMFWYRQQPGQSLTLIATANQGSEATYESGFVIDKFPISRPNLTFSTLTVSNMSPEDSSIYLCSVGRGSNEKLFFGSGTQLSVL.

The J gene is TRBJ2-7, the V gene TRBV27; the D is unclear. Trimming cost V 0 bases and J 5 bases, with 8 bases left between them. Germline CDR1 is MNHEY and CDR2 is SMNVEV (reference sequence). The CDR3 spans 13 residues. CDR3 bases: TGTGCCAGCAGTTTATCGACCCGGAACGAGCAGTACTTC. It specifies CASSLSTRNEQYF.

The chain recombines TRBV29-1 with TRBJ2-5; the match to TRBD1 covers 8 bases. The CDR3 covers 12 residues. Germline V lookup: CDR1 SQVTM, CDR2 ANQGSEA. Germline trimming cut 2 bases from V and 4 bases from J; bases unmatched to any gene: 0. In DNA, the CDR3 is TGCAGCGTTGAAACAGGGGGAGAGACCCAGTACTTC. This sequence encodes CSVETGGETQYF.

This clone was recorded a few times. The chain is built from TRBV11-2 and TRBJ2-7; 13 bases match TRBD2. The germline gives CDR1 SGHAT, CDR2 FQNNGV. This CDR3 contains 16 residues. The V and J ends lost 1 base and 4 bases, in that order; junction bases with no gene match: 4. The CDR3 coding sequence is TGTGCCAGCAGCTTAGGGACTAGCGGGAGCTCTTACGAGCAGTACTTC. Translating gives CASSLGTSGSSYEQYF. The variable domain in full, with the rest retrieved from reference TRBV11-2 and TRBJ2-7, is EAGVAQSPRYKIIEKRQSVAFWCNPISGHATLYWYQQILGQGPKLLIQFQNNGVVDDSQLPKDRFSAERLKGVDSTLKIQPAKLEDSAVYLCASSLGTSGSSYEQYFGPGTRLTVT.

The chain links TRBV4-1 to TRBJ2-1; TRBD1 agrees at 7 bases. The V gene's germline CDR1 is MGHRA and CDR2 YSYEKL. J lost 10 bases, V lost 1 base, and 10 bases had no gene match. The CDR3 length is 15 residues. In DNA, the CDR3 is TGCGCCAGCAGCCAAGGCTTGGCAGGGGGTTACGAGCAGTTCTTC. Protein sequence: CASSQGLAGGYEQFF.

The chain links TRBV9 to TRBJ2-6; D might be TRBD1 (6 bases). This CDR3 has 15 amino acids. Germline assignment: CDR1 SGDLS and CDR2 YYNGEE. Trimming stripped 3 bases from V and 3 bases from J, with 10 bases between. The chain's CDR3 is CASSATGYGANVLTF. CDR3 in DNA: TGTGCCAGCAGCGCCACAGGGTATGGGGCCAACGTCCTGACTTTC.

The rearrangement joins TRBV7-9 to TRBJ2-7; D remains ambiguous. From germline, CDR1 is SEHNR and CDR2 FQNEAQ (reference sequence). This CDR3 has 13 residues. The germline V and J ends were trimmed by 1 base and 4 bases, with 8 bases remaining between them. The CDR3 loop is CASSLGALYEQYF. The CDR3 bases are TGTGCCAGCAGCTTAGGTGCGCTGTACGAGCAGTACTTC.

This clone was seen only a few times. The genes are TRBV7-2 and TRBJ1-6; possibly TRBD1 for D (5 bases). The CDR3 runs 15 residues. With 0 bases removed from V and 10 bases from J, the gap between germline ends came to 13 bases. Per germline, CDR1 SGHTA and CDR2 FQGNSA. CDR3 DNA sequence: TGTGCCAGCAGCTTAGCGGGACGTAGCGGATCACCCCTCCACTTT. Its translation: CASSLAGRSGSPLHF.

A remark on this clone: One junction end disagrees with the germline gene, perhaps due to a read error. The CDR3 DNA sequence: TGTGCTAGCAGCCGACAGGGGGAGACCCAGTACTTC. This sequence encodes CASSRQGETQYF. This chain uses TRBV7-7 with TRBJ2-5, with 8 bases matching TRBD1. Germline CDR1 reads SSHAT; CDR2 reads FNYEAQ (reference sequence). This CDR3 contains 12 residues. Looking up the rest from reference TRBV7-7 and TRBJ2-5 gives the full variable domain: GAGVSQSPRYKVTKRGQDVTLRCDPISSHATLYWYQQALGQGPEFLTYFNYEAQPDKSGLPSDRFSAERPEGSISTLTIQRTEQRDSAMYRCASSRQGETQYFGPGTRLLVL.

The sample holds a few counts of this clone. The chain carries TRBV4-3 and TRBJ2-2; 10 bases are shared with TRBD2. Germline V gene lookup returns CDR1 LGHNA and CDR2 YSLEER. After removal of 0 bases from V and 0 bases from J, the junction contained 4 bases not matched to a gene. There are 18 residues in the CDR3. The CDR3 region has the DNA TGCGCCAGCAGCCAAGATGGGACTAGCGCTACGAACACCGGGGAGCTGTTTTTT. Translated: CASSQDGTSATNTGELFF.

This chain links TRBV27 with TRBJ2-7; D remains unclear. V was clipped by 5 bases and J by 1 base, with 9 bases between them. The CDR3 spans 13 residues. Germline V lookup: CDR1 MNHEY, CDR2 SMNVEV (reference sequence). The CDR3 DNA reads TGTGCCAGCAGTCTTGCGCAATCCTACGAGCAGTACTTC. Amino acid sequence: CASSLAQSYEQYF.

The chain joins TRBV6-5 to TRBJ2-2; no clear D. The CDR3 sequence is 15 residues long. The V and J ends lost 2 bases and 4 bases respectively, with 11 bases between them. CDR1 MNHEY and CDR2 SVGAGI come from the germline V gene. CDR3 region: CASSYQISSTGELFF. As DNA, the CDR3 is TGTGCCAGCAGTTACCAGATTTCGTCCACCGGGGAGCTGTTTTTT.

This clone was seen a single time. The chain links TRBV6-5 to TRBJ2-7, with D perhaps given as TRBD1 or TRBD2 (6 bases each). Trimming stripped 8 bases from V and 2 bases from J, with 19 bases between. Germline assignment: CDR1 MNHEY and CDR2 SVGAGI. The CDR3 runs to 15 residues. The CDR3 nucleotides are TGTGCCAGCTCCCGGGGGCGGCCGGTAACCTACGAGCAGTACTTC. Encoded protein: CASSRGRPVTYEQYF.

In this sample, this clone turned up many times. The J gene is TRBJ1-3, the V gene TRBV12-5; 7 nucleotides agree with TRBD1. This CDR3 spans 14 amino acids. Unmatched junction bases numbered 5, after V lost 7 bases and J lost 2 bases. CDR1 is LGHNT and CDR2 is FRNRAP in the germline V gene. CDR3 DNA: TGTGCTAGTGCTCAGGGGGGGCCTGGAAACACCATATATTTT. As protein: CASAQGGPGNTIYF.

The chain joins TRBV5-5 to TRBJ1-2; no clear D gene. Germline assignment: CDR1 SGHKS and CDR2 YYEKEE (reference sequence). With 5 bases removed from V and 2 bases from J, the gap between germline ends came to 16 bases. CDR3 length equals 15 residues. The CDR3 coding sequence is TGTGCCAGCAGGACCGTAGGTGGTGTGAACTATGGCTACACCTTC. Its translation: CASRTVGGVNYGYTF.

V is TRBV6-5 and J is TRBJ1-1; weak D call: TRBD1 (5 bases). The CDR3 has 15 amino acids. Trimming cost V 2 bases and J 1 base, with 11 bases left between them. Germline V gene sequence: CDR1 MNHEY, CDR2 SVGAGI. CDR3 amino acids: CASSYPGTRNTEAFF. In nucleotides, the CDR3 is TGTGCCAGCAGTTACCCCGGGACGAGGAACACTGAAGCTTTCTTT.

The chain links TRBV5-6 to TRBJ2-3; 11 bases match TRBD1. The CDR3 covers 15 residues. V shed 4 bases, J shed 2 bases, and the junction held 3 bases outside the gene matches. Germline CDR1 reads SGHDT; CDR2 reads YYEEEE. CDR3 sequence (DNA): TGTGCCAGCAGCGGGGACAGGGGGAACACAGATACGCAGTATTTT. Translating it yields CASSGDRGNTDTQYF.

The rearrangement links TRBV5-4 to TRBJ2-4; D gene uncertain. The CDR3 spans 12 residues. V was clipped by 1 base and J by 9 bases, with 8 bases between them. The germline V gene encodes CDR1 SGHNT and CDR2 YYREEE (reference sequence). The CDR3 protein is CASSLFLGIQYF. The CDR3 DNA reads as TGTGCCAGCAGCTTGTTCTTGGGCATTCAGTACTTC.

The chain combines TRBV6-6 with TRBJ2-5; 8 bases match TRBD1. The V segment lost 3 bases and the J segment 5 bases; nucleotides outside the gene matches: 8. Germline V gene data show CDR1 as MNHNY and CDR2 as SVGAGI (reference sequence). This CDR3 has 15 residues. The CDR3 DNA sequence: TGTGCCAGCAGTTATCAAACAGGGGGTCGGGAGACCCAGTACTTC. Residues: CASSYQTGGRETQYF.

The rearrangement uses TRBV15 and TRBJ2-1; 10 positions match TRBD2. The V and J ends lost 0 bases and 7 bases, in that order; junction bases with no gene match: 12. CDR1 and CDR2 (germline): LNHNV, YYDKDF (reference sequence). CDR3 length: 18 amino acids. CDR3 DNA: TGTGCCACCAGCAGAGATGTAGCGGGGGGCCCGCTTCCAAATGAGCAGTTCTTC. Translated: CATSRDVAGGPLPNEQFF.